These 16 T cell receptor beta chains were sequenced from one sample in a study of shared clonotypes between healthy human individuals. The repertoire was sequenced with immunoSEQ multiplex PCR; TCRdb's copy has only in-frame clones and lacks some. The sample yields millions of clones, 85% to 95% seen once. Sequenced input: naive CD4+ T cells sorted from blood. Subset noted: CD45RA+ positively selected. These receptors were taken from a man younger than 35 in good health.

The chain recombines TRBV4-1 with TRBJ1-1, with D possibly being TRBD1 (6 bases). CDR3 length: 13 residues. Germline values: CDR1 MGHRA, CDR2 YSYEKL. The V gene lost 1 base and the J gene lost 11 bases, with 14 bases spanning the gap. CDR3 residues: CASSQVGGVRAFF. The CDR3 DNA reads TGCGCCAGCAGCCAAGTAGGGGGGGTTCGGGCTTTCTTT.

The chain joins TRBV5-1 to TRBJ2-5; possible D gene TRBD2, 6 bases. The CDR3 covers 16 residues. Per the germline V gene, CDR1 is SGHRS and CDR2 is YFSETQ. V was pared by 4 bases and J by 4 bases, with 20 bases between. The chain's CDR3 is CASSPGGRMFGETQYF. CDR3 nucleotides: TGCGCCAGCAGCCCTGGTGGGAGGATGTTCGGAGAGACCCAGTACTTC.

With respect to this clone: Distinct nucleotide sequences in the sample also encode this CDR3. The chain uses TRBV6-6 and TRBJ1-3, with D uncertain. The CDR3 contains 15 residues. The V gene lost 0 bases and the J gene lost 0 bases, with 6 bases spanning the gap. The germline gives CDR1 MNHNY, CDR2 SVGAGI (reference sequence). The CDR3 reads CASSYSGSSGNTIYF. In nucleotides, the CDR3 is TGTGCCAGCAGTTACTCCGGGTCCTCTGGAAACACCATATATTTT.

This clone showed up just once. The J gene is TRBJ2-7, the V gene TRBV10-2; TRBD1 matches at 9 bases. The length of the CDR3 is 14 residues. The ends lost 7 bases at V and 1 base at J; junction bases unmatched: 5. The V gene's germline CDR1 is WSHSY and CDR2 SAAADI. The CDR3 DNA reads TGCGCCAGCAACCCGGGACAGGGATCCTACGAGCAGTACTTC. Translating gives CASNPGQGSYEQYF.

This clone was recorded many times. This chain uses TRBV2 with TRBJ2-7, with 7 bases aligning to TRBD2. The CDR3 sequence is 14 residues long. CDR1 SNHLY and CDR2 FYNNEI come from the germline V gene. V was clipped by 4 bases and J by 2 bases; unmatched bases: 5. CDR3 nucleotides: TGTGCCAGCAGTGCTAGCGGACGTACCTACGAGCAGTACTTC. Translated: CASSASGRTYEQYF.

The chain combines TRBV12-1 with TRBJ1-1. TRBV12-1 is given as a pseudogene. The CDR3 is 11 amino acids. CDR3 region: CARHGGTEAFF. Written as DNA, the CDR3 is TGTGCCCGCCATGGGGGCACTGAAGCTTTCTTT.

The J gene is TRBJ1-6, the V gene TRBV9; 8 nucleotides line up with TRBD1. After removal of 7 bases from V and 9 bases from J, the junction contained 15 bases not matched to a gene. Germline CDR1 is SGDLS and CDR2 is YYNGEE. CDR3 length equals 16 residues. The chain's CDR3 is CASFGPTQGAISPLHF. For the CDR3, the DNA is TGTGCCAGCTTTGGACCCACTCAGGGGGCAATTTCACCCCTCCACTTT.

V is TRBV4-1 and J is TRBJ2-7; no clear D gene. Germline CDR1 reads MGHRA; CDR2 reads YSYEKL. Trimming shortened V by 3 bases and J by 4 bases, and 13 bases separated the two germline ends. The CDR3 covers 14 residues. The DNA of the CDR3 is TGCGCCAGCAGCCAGCTTATCGGGTGGTACGAGCAGTACTTC. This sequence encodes CASSQLIGWYEQYF.

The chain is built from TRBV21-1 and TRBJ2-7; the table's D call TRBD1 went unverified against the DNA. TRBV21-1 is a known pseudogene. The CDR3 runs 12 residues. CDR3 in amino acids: CASQDRVNEQYF. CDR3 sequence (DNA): TGTGCCAGCCAGGACAGGGTGAACGAGCAGTACTTC.

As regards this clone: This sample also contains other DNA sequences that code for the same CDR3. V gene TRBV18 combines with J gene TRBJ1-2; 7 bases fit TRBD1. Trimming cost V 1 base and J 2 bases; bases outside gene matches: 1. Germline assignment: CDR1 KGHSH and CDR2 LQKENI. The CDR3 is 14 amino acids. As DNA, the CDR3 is TGTGCCAGCTCACCACAGACAGGGAACTATGGCTACACCTTC. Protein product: CASSPQTGNYGYTF.

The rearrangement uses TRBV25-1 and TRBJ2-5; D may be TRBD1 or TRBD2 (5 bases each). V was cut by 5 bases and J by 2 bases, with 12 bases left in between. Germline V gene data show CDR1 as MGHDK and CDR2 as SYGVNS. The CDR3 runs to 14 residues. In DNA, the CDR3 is TGTGCCAGCAGTCTCGGGACCACGCAAGAGACCCAGTACTTC. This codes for CASSLGTTQETQYF.

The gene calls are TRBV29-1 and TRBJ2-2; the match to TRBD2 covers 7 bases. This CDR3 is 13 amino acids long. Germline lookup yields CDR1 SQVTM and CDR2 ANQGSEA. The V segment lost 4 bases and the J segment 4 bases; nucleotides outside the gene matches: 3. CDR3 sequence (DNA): TGCAGCGTTGCCGGGACTATCACCGGGGAGCTGTTTTTT. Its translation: CSVAGTITGELFF.

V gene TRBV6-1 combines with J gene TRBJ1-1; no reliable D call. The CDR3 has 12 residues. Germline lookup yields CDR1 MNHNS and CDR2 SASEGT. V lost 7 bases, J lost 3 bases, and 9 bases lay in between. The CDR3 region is CASTLGDTEAFF. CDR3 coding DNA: TGTGCCAGCACGCTTGGGGACACTGAAGCTTTCTTT.

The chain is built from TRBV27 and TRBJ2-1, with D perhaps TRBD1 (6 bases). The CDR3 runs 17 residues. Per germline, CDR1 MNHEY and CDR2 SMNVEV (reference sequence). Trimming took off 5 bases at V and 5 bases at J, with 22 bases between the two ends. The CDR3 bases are TGTGCCAGCAGTGTCCACAGGGCACCACAGGAAAACAATGAGCAGTTCTTC. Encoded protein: CASSVHRAPQENNEQFF.

CDR3 in DNA: TGCGCCAGCATCGTCGGGGGGGCCACGGTGAACACTGAAGCTTTCTTT. Translated, it gives CASIVGGATVNTEAFF. The chain employs TRBV5-1 and TRBJ1-1; tentative D call: TRBD1 (6 bases). Trimming pared 6 bases from V and 0 bases from J, leaving 18 bases between. This CDR3 is built from 16 residues. The germline V gene has CDR1 SGHRS and CDR2 YFSETQ.

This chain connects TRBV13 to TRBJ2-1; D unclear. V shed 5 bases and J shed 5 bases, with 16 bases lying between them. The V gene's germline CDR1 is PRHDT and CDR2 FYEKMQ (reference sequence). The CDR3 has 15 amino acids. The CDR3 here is CASSGRQTDDNEQFF. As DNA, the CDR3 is TGTGCCAGCAGCGGCCGGCAGACGGATGACAATGAGCAGTTCTTC.